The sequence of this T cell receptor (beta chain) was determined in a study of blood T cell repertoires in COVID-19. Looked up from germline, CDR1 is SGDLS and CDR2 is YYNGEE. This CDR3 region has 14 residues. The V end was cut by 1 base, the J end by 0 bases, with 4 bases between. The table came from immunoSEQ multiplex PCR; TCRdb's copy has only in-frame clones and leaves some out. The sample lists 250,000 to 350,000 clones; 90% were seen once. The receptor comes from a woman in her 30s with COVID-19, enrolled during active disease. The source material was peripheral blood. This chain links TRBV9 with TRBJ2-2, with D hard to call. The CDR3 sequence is CASSVTSNTGELFF. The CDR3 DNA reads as TGTGCCAGCAGCGTAACTTCGAACACCGGGGAGCTGTTTTTT.